This T cell receptor (beta chain) was recovered during a study of human T cells and chemical hapten exposure. Whole-study results and caveats: DPC sensitization left the count of TCRs above 1 in 1000 unchanged.

The J segment lost 3 bases and the V segment lost 2 bases, leaving 4 bases of the junction unmatched. The CDR3 runs to 15 residues. Germline CDR1 reads MNHEY; CDR2 reads SVGAGI. Documented time point: healthy volunteer bleed at 2 weeks. Unfractionated whole blood served as the source for total RNA extraction. For the library, individual cDNA molecules each received unique molecular identifiers. TCRdb re-called the RACE reads through MiXCR, storing one row per CDR3 protein. Here the sample spans more than 70,000 distinct CDR3 sequences, about 8.6% being singletons. This clonotype was recorded many times. Its antigen remains unknown.

The rearrangement links TRBV6-5 to TRBJ2-7, with 10 bases aligning to TRBD2. The TCR comes from a female donor in good health. Some clones in this sample may be carry-over from other donors' samples. The sample consisted of whole blood. In DNA form, the CDR3 reads TGTGCCAGCAGTTACGATGGACTAGCGGTCTACGAGCAGTACTTC. Translated: CASSYDGLAVYEQYF.